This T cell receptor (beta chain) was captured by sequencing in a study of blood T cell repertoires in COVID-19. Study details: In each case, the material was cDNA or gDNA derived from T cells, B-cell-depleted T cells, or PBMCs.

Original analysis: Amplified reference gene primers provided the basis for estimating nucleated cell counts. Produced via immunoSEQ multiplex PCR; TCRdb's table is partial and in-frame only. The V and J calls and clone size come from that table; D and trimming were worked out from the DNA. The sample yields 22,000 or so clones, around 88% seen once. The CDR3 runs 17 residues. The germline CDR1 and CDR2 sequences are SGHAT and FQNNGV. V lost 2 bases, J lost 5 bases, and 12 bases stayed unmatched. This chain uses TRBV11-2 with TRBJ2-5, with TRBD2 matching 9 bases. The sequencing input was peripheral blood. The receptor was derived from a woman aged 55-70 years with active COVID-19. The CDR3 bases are TGTGCCAGCAGCTTAAGGCTAGCGGGGAGTCAGGGGGAGACCCAGTACTTC. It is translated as CASSLRLAGSQGETQYF.